This T cell receptor (beta chain) derives from a study of memory B cells and T cells in multiple sclerosis. Findings and limits, study-wide: Compartments had unequal clone-set sizes, affecting shared clonotype counts.

This clone was recorded a few times. Its antigen is currently unknown. Method: immunoSEQ multiplex PCR; TCRdb's copy keeps in-frame clones and lacks some. The sample lists about 45,000 clones, approximately 80% occurring once. V gave up 1 base and J gave up 4 bases; unmatched junction bases: 4. There are 14 residues in the CDR3. Germline V gene data show CDR1 as SEHNR and CDR2 as FQNEAQ (reference sequence). Stimulus-free culture yielded autoproliferating CFSE-dim and non-proliferating CFSE-high T cells, each sequenced separately. Pooled replicate wells came from 5x10^7 CFSE-labeled PBMCs cultured less than eight days without stimulus. The PBMCs received approximately 0.5 uM CFSE and serum-free culture with no added stimuli.

The source is a human donor with multiple sclerosis. Sequencing was carried out using PBMCs from blood kept in culture. V is TRBV7-9 and J is TRBJ2-7; 7 bases are shared with TRBD1. CDR3 DNA: TGTGCCAGCAGCTTAGAGGCGGACAGGTACGAGCAGTACTTC. This gives the protein CASSLEADRYEQYF.